This TCR beta chain was profiled in a study of T cell responses to AZD1222 COVID-19 vaccine. Study-wide findings and caveats: Two doses of AZD1222 preceded a rise in Spike-specific TCR breadth and depth. Repertoire sampling was restricted to post-peak T cell response timepoints. Spike as a whole was targeted by vaccine-associated CD4 TCRs, dominant at 160-218 and 743-854. Donors were mostly white British, more females; clonal diversity possibly underestimated.

Profiled with immunoSEQ multiplex PCR; TCRdb holds only in-frame clones, not every one. The sample has 78,000 or so clones; around 89% are singletons. Concerning this clone: Antigen unknown.

Trimming removed 6 bases from V and 0 bases from J, with 6 bases in between. CDR3 length: 12 amino acids. CDR1 is SQVTM and CDR2 is ANQGSEA in the germline V gene. Specimen: peripheral blood, collected on day 0 of AZD1222 vaccination. The sequence derives from an adult in good health. V is TRBV29-1 and J is TRBJ2-1; D unresolved. CDR3: CSVKHSYNEQFF. The CDR3 nucleotides are TGCAGCGTGAAGCACTCCTACAATGAGCAGTTCTTC.